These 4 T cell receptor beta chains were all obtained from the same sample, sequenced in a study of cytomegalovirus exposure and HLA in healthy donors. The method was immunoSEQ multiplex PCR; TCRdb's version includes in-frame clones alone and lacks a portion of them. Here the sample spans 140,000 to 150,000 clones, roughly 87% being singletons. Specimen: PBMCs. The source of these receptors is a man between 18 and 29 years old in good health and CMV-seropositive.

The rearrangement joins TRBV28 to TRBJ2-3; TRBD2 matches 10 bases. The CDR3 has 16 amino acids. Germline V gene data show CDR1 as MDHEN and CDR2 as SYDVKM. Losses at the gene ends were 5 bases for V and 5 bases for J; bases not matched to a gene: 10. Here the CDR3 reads CASSVAGGPELDTQYF. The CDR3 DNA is TGTGCCAGCAGTGTAGCGGGGGGCCCGGAGCTAGATACGCAGTATTTT.

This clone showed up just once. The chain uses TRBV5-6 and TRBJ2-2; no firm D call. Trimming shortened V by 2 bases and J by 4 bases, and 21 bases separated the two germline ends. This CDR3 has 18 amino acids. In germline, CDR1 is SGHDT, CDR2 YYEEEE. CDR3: CASSFSPVVEIGTGELFF. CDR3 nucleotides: TGTGCCAGCAGCTTTTCCCCCGTGGTTGAGATCGGCACCGGGGAGCTGTTTTTT. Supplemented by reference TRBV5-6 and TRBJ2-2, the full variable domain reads DAGVTQSPTHLIKTRGQQVTLRCSPKSGHDTVSWYQQALGQGPQFIFQYYEEEERQRGNFPDRFSGHQFPNYSSELNVNALLLGDSALYLCASSFSPVVEIGTGELFFGEGSRLTVL.

The CDR3 loop reads CASSAGGYQETQYF. The DNA for the CDR3 is TGTGCCAGCAGCGCAGGAGGGTACCAAGAGACCCAGTACTTC. This rearrangement joins TRBV9 to TRBJ2-5, with a weak D call TRBD2 (6 bases). Germline V gives CDR1 SGDLS, CDR2 YYNGEE. CDR3 length: 14 amino acids. With 3 bases removed from V and 0 bases from J, the gap between germline ends came to 9 bases.

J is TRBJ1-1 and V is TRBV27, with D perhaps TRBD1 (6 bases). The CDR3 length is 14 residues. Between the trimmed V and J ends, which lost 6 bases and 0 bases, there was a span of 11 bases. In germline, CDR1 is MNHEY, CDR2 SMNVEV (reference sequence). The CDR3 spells CASSLTGMNTEAFF. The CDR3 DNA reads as TGTGCCAGCAGCCTGACAGGAATGAACACTGAAGCTTTCTTT.